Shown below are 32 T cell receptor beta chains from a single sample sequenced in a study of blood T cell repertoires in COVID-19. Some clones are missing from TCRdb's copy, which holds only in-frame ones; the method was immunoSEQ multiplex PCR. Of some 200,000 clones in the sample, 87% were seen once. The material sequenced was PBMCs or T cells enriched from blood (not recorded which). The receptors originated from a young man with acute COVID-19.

The CDR3 DNA follows: TGTGCCAGCAGTTTATCCGGGAGTGTATCCTACGAGCAGTACTTC. It yields the protein CASSLSGSVSYEQYF. The chain is built from TRBV28 and TRBJ2-7, with D possibly matching TRBD2 (6 bases). This CDR3 has 15 residues. Trimming cost V 1 base and J 1 base, with 11 bases left between them. The germline CDR1 and CDR2 sequences are MDHEN and SYDVKM.

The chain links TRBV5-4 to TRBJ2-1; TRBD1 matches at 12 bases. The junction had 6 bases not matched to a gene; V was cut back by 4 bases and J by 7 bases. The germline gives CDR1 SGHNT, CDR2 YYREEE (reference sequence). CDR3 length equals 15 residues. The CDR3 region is CASSTRDRGHNEQFF. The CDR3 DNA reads TGTGCCAGCAGCACCCGGGACAGGGGGCATAATGAGCAGTTCTTC.

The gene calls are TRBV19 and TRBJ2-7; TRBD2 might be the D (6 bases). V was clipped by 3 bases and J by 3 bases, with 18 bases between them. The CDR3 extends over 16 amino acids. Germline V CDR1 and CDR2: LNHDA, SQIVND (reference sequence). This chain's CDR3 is CASSITPPGGFYEQYF. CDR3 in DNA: TGTGCCAGTAGTATCACACCTCCCGGGGGTTTCTACGAGCAGTACTTC.

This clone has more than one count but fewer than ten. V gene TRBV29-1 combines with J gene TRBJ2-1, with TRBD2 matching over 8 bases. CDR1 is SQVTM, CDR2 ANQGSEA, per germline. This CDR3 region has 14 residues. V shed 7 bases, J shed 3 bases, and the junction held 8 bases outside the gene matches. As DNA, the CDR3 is TGCAGCGCCCTTGGCAGCGGGAGCTACAATGAGCAGTTCTTC. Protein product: CSALGSGSYNEQFF.

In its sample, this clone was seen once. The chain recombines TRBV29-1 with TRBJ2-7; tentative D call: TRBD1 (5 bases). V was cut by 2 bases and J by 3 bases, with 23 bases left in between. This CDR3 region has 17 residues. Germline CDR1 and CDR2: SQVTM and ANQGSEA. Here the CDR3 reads CSVEQASGHPTYYEQYF. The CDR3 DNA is TGCAGCGTTGAACAGGCGTCAGGGCACCCGACGTACTACGAGCAGTACTTC.

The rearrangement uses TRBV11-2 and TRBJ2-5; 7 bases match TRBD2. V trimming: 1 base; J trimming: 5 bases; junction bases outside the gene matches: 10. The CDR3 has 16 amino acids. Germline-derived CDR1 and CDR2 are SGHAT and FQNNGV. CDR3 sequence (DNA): TGTGCCAGCAGCTTAGGGTTGTCGCGGGAGTTGGAGACCCAGTACTTC. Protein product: CASSLGLSRELETQYF.

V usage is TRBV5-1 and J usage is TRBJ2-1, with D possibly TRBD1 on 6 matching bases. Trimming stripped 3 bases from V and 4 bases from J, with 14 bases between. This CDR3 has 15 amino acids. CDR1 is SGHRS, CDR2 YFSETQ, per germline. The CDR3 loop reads CASSSGDTIYNEQFF. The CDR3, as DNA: TGCGCCAGCAGCTCAGGGGACACTATTTACAATGAGCAGTTCTTC.

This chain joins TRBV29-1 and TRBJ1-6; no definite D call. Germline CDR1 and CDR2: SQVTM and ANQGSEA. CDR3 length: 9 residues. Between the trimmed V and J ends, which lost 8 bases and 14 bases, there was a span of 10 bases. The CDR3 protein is CSPPSALHF. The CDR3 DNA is TGCAGCCCTCCTTCGGCCCTCCACTTT.

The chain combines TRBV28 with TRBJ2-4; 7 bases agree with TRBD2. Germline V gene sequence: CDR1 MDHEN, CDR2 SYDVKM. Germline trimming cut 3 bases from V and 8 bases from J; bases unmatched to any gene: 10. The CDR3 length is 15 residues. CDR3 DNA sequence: TGTGCCAGCAGTTTTTCTTGGGGGGGGTCGGACATTCAGTACTTC. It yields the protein CASSFSWGGSDIQYF.

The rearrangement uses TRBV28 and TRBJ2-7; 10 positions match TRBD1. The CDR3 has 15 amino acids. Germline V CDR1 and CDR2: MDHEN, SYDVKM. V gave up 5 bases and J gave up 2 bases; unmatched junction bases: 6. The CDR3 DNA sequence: TGTGCCAGCAGTGGTATGGGACAGGGGACCTACGAGCAGTACTTC. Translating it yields CASSGMGQGTYEQYF.

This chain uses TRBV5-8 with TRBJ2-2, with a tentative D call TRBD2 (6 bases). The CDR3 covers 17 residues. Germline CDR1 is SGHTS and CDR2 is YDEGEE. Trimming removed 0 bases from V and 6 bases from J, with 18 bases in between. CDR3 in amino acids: CASSLAVMGDSAGELFF. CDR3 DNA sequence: TGTGCCAGCAGCTTGGCAGTTATGGGGGACTCTGCCGGGGAGCTGTTTTTT.

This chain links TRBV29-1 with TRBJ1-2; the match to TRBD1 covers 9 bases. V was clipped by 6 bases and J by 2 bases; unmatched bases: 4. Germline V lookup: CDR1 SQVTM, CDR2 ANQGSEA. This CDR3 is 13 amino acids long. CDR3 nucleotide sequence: TGCAGCGTAACAGGGGGCGAAAACTATGGCTACACCTTC. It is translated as CSVTGGENYGYTF.

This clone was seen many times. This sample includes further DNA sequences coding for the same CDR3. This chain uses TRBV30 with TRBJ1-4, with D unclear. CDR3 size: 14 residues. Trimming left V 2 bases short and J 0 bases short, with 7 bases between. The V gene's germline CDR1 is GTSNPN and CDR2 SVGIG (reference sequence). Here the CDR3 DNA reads TGTGCCTGGAGTAGGAGTTCAACTAATGAAAAACTGTTTTTT. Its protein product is CAWSRSSTNEKLFF.

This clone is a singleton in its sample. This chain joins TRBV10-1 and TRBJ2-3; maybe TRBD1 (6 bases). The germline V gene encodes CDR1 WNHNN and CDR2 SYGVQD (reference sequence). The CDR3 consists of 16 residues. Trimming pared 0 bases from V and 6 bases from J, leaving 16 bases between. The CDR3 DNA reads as TGCGCCAGCAGTGAGTCGGGGGACCCTGGACAGGATACGCAGTATTTT. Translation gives CASSESGDPGQDTQYF.

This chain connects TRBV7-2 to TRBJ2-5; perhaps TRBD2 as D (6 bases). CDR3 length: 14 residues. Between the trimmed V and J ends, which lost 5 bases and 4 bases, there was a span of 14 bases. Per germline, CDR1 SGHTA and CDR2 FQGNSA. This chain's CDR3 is CASSNTRGGETQYF. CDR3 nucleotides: TGTGCCAGCAGCAATACCCGGGGAGGAGAGACCCAGTACTTC.

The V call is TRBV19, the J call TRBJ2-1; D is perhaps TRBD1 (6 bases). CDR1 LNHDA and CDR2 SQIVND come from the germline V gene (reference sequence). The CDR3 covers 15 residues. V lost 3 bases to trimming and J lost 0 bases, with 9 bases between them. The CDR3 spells CASSMGQSSYNEQFF. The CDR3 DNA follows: TGTGCCAGTAGTATGGGACAAAGCTCCTACAATGAGCAGTTCTTC.

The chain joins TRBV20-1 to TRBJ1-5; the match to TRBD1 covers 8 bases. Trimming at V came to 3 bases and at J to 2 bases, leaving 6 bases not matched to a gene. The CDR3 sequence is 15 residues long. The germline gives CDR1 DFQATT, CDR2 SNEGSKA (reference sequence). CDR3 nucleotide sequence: TGCAGTGCTAGTCCCCTGGGACAGGGCAATCAGCCCCAGCATTTT. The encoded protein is CSASPLGQGNQPQHF.

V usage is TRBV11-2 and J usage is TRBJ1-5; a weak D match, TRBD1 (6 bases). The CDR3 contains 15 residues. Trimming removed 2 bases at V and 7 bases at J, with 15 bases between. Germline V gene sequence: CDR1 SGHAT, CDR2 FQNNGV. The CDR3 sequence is CASSLFGQGNQPQHF. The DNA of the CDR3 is TGTGCCAGCAGCTTATTCGGGCAGGGGAACCAGCCCCAGCATTTT.

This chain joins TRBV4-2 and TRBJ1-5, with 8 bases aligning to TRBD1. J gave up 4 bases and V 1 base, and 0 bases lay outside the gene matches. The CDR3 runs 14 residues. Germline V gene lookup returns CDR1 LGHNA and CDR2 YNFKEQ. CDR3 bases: TGTGCCAGCAGCCAAGGGACAGGGAATCAGCCCCAGCATTTT. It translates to CASSQGTGNQPQHF.

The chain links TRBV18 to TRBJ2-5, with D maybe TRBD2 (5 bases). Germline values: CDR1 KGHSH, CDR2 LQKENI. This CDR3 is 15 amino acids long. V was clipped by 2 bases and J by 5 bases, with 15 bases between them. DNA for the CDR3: TGTGCCAGCTCACCAAACGAGGGAAGAAGGGAGACCCAGTACTTC. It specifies CASSPNEGRRETQYF.

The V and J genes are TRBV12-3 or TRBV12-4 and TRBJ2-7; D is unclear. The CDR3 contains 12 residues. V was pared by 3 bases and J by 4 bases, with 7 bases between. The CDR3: CASSFSVYEQYF. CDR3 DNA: TGTGCCAGCAGTTTTTCGGTATACGAGCAGTACTTC.

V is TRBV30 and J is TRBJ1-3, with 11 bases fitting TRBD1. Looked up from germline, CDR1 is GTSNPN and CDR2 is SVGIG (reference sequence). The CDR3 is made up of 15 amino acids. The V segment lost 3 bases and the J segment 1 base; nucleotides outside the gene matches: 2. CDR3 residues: CAWRGQGGSGNTIYF. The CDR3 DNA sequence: TGTGCCTGGAGGGGACAGGGGGGTTCTGGAAACACCATATATTTT.

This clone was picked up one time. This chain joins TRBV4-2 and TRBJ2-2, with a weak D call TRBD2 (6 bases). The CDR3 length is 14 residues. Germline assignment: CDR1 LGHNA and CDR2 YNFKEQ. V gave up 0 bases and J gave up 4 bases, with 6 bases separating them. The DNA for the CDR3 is TGTGCCAGCAGCCAAGAGGGGGGCACCGGGGAGCTGTTTTTT. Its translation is CASSQEGGTGELFF.

CDR3 nucleotides: TGTGCCACCAGCAGAGTGCCTGGGGGGTGGTACTCCGGGGAGCTGTTTTTT. It specifies CATSRVPGGWYSGELFF. The chain employs TRBV15 and TRBJ2-2, with D possibly matching TRBD2 (6 bases). Trimming left V 1 base short and J 6 bases short, with 18 bases between. Germline CDR1 LNHNV, CDR2 YYDKDF (reference sequence). This CDR3 is built from 17 residues.

This CDR3 is CASSYFSVYEQYF. CDR3 nucleotides: TGTGCCAGCAGTTACTTCTCCGTCTACGAGCAGTACTTC. The chain couples TRBV12-3 or TRBV12-4 to TRBJ2-7; D gene uncertain. There are 13 residues in the CDR3. The V end lost 4 bases, the J end lost 3 bases, and 10 bases lay between the germline ends.

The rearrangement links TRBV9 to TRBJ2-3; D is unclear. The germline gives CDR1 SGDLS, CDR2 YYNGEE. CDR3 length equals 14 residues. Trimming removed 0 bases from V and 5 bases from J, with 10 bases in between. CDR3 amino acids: CASSVVSGGDTQYF. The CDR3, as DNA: TGTGCCAGCAGCGTAGTCTCTGGCGGAGATACGCAGTATTTT.

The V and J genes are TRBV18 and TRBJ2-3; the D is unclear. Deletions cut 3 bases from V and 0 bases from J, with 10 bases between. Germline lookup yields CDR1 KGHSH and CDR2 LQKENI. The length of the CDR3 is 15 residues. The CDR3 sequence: CASSPPITSTDTQYF. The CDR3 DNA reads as TGTGCCAGCTCACCCCCAATTACAAGCACAGATACGCAGTATTTT.

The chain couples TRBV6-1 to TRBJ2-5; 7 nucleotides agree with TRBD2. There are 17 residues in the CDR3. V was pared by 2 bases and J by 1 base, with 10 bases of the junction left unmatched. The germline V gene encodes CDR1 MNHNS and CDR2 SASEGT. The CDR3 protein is CASSEKVGGGLQETQYF. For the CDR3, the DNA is TGTGCCAGCAGTGAAAAGGTCGGGGGAGGGCTCCAAGAGACCCAGTACTTC.

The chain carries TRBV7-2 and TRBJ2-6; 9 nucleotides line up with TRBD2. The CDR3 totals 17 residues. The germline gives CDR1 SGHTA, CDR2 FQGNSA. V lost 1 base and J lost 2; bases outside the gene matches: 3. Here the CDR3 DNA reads TGTGCCAGCAGCTTAGTCCCTAGCGGGACTGGGGCCAACGTCCTGACTTTC. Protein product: CASSLVPSGTGANVLTF.

CDR3 DNA: TGTGCCAGCAGTTTAGGGTCAGGGCCGAACTATGGCTACACCTTC. It codes for CASSLGSGPNYGYTF. The V gene is TRBV28, the J gene TRBJ1-2; perhaps TRBD1 as D (5 bases). The CDR3 sequence is 15 residues long. Trimming stripped 2 bases from V and 2 bases from J, with 12 bases between. Germline CDR1 MDHEN, CDR2 SYDVKM.

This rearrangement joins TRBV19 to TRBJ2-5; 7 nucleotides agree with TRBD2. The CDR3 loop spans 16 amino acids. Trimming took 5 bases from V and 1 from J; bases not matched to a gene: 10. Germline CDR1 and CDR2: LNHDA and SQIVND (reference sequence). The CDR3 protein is CASSPETSTSQETQYF. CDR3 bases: TGTGCCAGTAGTCCAGAGACTAGCACCAGCCAAGAGACCCAGTACTTC.

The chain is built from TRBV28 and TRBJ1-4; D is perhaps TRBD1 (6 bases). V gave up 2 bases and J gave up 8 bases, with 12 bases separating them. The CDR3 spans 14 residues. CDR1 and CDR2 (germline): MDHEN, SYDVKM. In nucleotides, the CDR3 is TGTGCCAGCAGTTTAGCAGGGGTGAGCGAAAAACTGTTTTTT. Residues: CASSLAGVSEKLFF.